This note documents a single TCR beta chain sequence. Its antigen is unidentified. TRB was amplified from about 240-490 ng of blood genomic DNA. These data belong to a study of T and B cells in COVID-19 patients. At the level of the study: Peripheral blood came from COVID-19 patients with active infection or after recovery. At median age around 37 years, recovered patients were younger than active-infection patients at roughly 71. In the active-infection cohort, about 90% of the roughly 20 patients had comorbidities linked to unfavorable COVID-19 outcome.

Study outcomes and limitations: Patients with COVID-19 reportedly showed strongly skewed T cell receptor beta variable and joining gene usage.

Multiplex PCR with BIOMED2 TRB-A/B primer pools amplified TRB rearrangements. TCRdb redid the calling of the multiplex PCR reads with MiXCR, one entry per CDR3 protein. The sample holds 5,000 to 6,000 distinct CDR3 sequences, around 30% seen once. This CDR3 spans 13 amino acids. Trimming removed 5 bases from V and 2 bases from J, with 8 bases in between. CDR1 is SGHAT and CDR2 is FQNNGV in the germline V gene. This chain connects TRBV11-2 to TRBJ2-3; D is unresolved. Sequencing input: blood. This clonotype was sampled from a human donor with active COVID-19. CDR3 sequence: CASSLSLTDTQYF. The CDR3 nucleotides are TGTGCCAGCAGCCTCAGCCTCACAGATACGCAGTATTTT.